This passage covers 29 T cell receptor beta chains from one sample sequenced in a study of blood T cells in healthy people across ages. Through a sample-barcoded 5' primer and a J-beta primer mix, a second PCR was run for roughly 7 to 11 cycles. TCRdb fed the 5' RACE reads into MiXCR, producing one record per CDR3 protein. The sample has 750,000 to 950,000 distinct CDR3 sequences, about a quarter seen once. The same sample was also studied in work on T cells of mothers and their children.

The sample was blood. Source of these receptors: a boy younger than 18 in good health.

The genes are TRBV12-3 or TRBV12-4 and TRBJ1-3; possible D gene TRBD1, 5 bases. The CDR3 sequence is 17 residues long. The germline V and J ends were trimmed by 3 bases and 0 bases, with 15 bases remaining between them. The CDR3 DNA is TGTGCCAGCAGTTTGGGGGGAGGGGTGAGCTCTGGAAACACCATATATTTT. Translation gives CASSLGGGVSSGNTIYF.

The table lists this clonotype with a few counts. The chain has TRBV10-3 and TRBJ2-1; D is undetermined. The CDR3 sequence is 13 residues long. CDR1 ENHRY and CDR2 SYGVKD come from the germline V gene. Trimming took 4 bases from V and 5 from J, leaving 9 bases between them. CDR3 protein: CAISVGTDNEQFF. The DNA of the CDR3 is TGTGCCATCAGTGTCGGCACCGACAATGAGCAGTTCTTC.

CDR3 DNA: TGTGCCGGGGACAGGGAGAACACCGGGGAGCTGTTTTTT. It codes for CAGDRENTGELFF. The chain links TRBV7-9 to TRBJ2-2; TRBD1 agrees at 9 bases. Germline-derived CDR1 and CDR2 are SEHNR and FQNEAQ (reference sequence). V trimming: 11 bases; J trimming: 1 base; junction bases outside the gene matches: 2. There are 13 residues in the CDR3.

The CDR3 nucleotides are TGTGCCAGCAGAAGAGGGCCCTCGGGGAGTGGCTACACCTTC. This translates into CASRRGPSGSGYTF. The chain recombines TRBV2 with TRBJ1-2; D unresolved. Trimming left V 6 bases short and J 7 bases short, with 18 bases between. This CDR3 is 14 amino acids long. Germline CDR1 SNHLY, CDR2 FYNNEI.

There are a few counts of this clonotype. The chain is built from TRBV12-3 or TRBV12-4 and TRBJ1-4; the D is unclear. The CDR3 is 14 amino acids. Trimming removed 6 bases from V and 0 bases from J, with 8 bases in between. The CDR3 is CASSPAPTNEKLFF. CDR3 sequence (DNA): TGTGCCAGCAGCCCAGCCCCAACTAATGAAAAACTGTTTTTT.

This clonotype turned up a few times. DNA of the CDR3: TGTGCCAGCAGCGCTACGGGGACTGGAGATACGCAGTATTTT. Amino acids: CASSATGTGDTQYF. This sequence joins TRBV9 and TRBJ2-3; TRBD2 is a possible D gene (6 bases). Germline CDR1 SGDLS, CDR2 YYNGEE. Trimming left V 3 bases short and J 5 bases short, with 13 bases between. The CDR3 covers 14 residues.

This clonotype has at least ten counts. The V call is TRBV18, the J call TRBJ1-6; 7 bases are shared with TRBD1. The CDR3 runs to 15 residues. V dropped 3 bases and J dropped 8; count of bases not matched to a gene: 7. Germline V gene sequence: CDR1 KGHSH, CDR2 LQKENI. CDR3 in DNA: TGTGCCAGCTCACCTGGACAGGCCCCGGATTCACCCCTCCACTTT. Amino acids: CASSPGQAPDSPLHF.

V and J are TRBV20-1 and TRBJ2-1; D remains unclear. This CDR3 comprises 15 residues. Germline values: CDR1 DFQATT, CDR2 SNEGSKA (reference sequence). Trimming cost V 5 bases and J 5 bases, with 19 bases left between them. For the CDR3, the DNA is TGCAGTGCTGGAAGGACGGCAACTCCTAACAATGAGCAGTTCTTC. This translates into CSAGRTATPNNEQFF.

The rearrangement links TRBV2 to TRBJ2-3; D is possibly TRBD2 (7 bases). Trimming shortened V by 5 bases and J by 2 bases, and 17 bases separated the two germline ends. This CDR3 contains 16 residues. The germline V gene has CDR1 SNHLY and CDR2 FYNNEI. The CDR3 loop reads CASSWARGGPTDTQYF. The DNA of the CDR3 is TGTGCCAGCAGTTGGGCCCGCGGGGGCCCCACAGATACGCAGTATTTT.

This clonotype occurred a few times. The chain recombines TRBV10-3 with TRBJ1-6; TRBD1 is a possible D gene (6 bases). The CDR3 is made up of 13 amino acids. V lost 6 bases and J lost 8, with 11 bases in between. Germline CDR1 is ENHRY and CDR2 is SYGVKD. CDR3 amino acids: CAISTGKDSPLHF. CDR3 nucleotides: TGTGCCATCAGCACAGGGAAAGATTCACCCCTCCACTTT.

This clonotype was counted only a few times. V is TRBV5-1 and J is TRBJ2-5; a weak D match, TRBD1 (5 bases). The end of the DNA is better explained by TRBJ2-1, so the J call may be wrong. The germline gives CDR1 SGHRS, CDR2 YFSETQ. The CDR3 has 15 amino acids. The CDR3 DNA sequence: TGCGCCAGCAGCACCCAGGGCCCATATTACAATGAGCAGTTCTTC. Its translation is CASSTQGPYYNEQFF.

The chain links TRBV5-1 to TRBJ2-7; TRBD1 is a possible D gene (7 bases). CDR1 SGHRS and CDR2 YFSETQ come from the germline V gene. The CDR3 consists of 14 residues. With 3 bases removed from V and 4 bases from J, the gap between germline ends came to 14 bases. The CDR3 sequence is CASSWRDRGYEQYF. The CDR3 DNA reads TGCGCCAGCAGCTGGAGGGACAGAGGATACGAGCAGTACTTC.

The J gene is TRBJ2-1, the V gene TRBV12-3 or TRBV12-4; TRBD2 aligns across 9 bases. V shed 5 bases, J shed 10 bases, and the junction held 12 bases outside the gene matches. The CDR3 contains 15 residues. In nucleotides, the CDR3 is TGTGCCAGCAGTGTGCCCGGGACTAGCCTCAACGAGCAGTTCTTC. It is translated as CASSVPGTSLNEQFF.

This clonotype was seen more than once but under ten times. The V gene is TRBV27, the J gene TRBJ1-2; D is perhaps TRBD1 (5 bases). Trimming left V 5 bases short and J 4 bases short, with 23 bases between. The CDR3 totals 17 residues. Germline CDR1 reads MNHEY; CDR2 reads SMNVEV (reference sequence). This CDR3 is CASSAHLKDGTTYGYTF. CDR3 DNA sequence: TGTGCCAGCAGTGCACACCTTAAGGACGGGACGACCTATGGCTACACCTTC.

This clonotype was counted only a few times. The chain employs TRBV30 and TRBJ2-5; TRBD1 is a possible D gene (5 bases). TRBJ2-7 explains the end of the DNA better; the J call may be wrong. Per the germline V gene, CDR1 is GTSNPN and CDR2 is SVGIG (reference sequence). The CDR3 consists of 14 residues. CDR3 coding DNA: TGTGCCTGGAGTAGGGGTTCGGATAACTACGAGCAGTACTTC. Protein: CAWSRGSDNYEQYF.

The chain uses TRBV4-1 and TRBJ2-5; D perhaps matches TRBD2 (5 bases). Germline assignment: CDR1 MGHRA and CDR2 YSYEKL. The CDR3 runs 14 residues. V gave up 1 base and J gave up 5 bases, with 11 bases separating them. The CDR3 nucleotides are TGCGCCAGCAGCCAAGGAGGGATGGAGGAGACCCAGTACTTC. It encodes CASSQGGMEETQYF.

The CDR3 region is CASSPSQGAWSTDTQYF. The DNA of the CDR3 is TGTGCCAGCAGTCCGAGTCAGGGGGCTTGGAGCACAGATACGCAGTATTTT. This rearrangement joins TRBV12-3 or TRBV12-4 to TRBJ2-3, with 8 bases identical to TRBD1. The CDR3 has 17 amino acids. The ends lost 5 bases at V and 0 bases at J; junction bases unmatched: 10.

The chain is built from TRBV4-2 and TRBJ2-5; D perhaps matches TRBD2 (5 bases). This CDR3 is 16 amino acids long. The germline V and J ends were trimmed by 0 bases and 5 bases, with 16 bases remaining between them. Germline CDR1 and CDR2: LGHNA and YNFKEQ. CDR3 sequence (DNA): TGTGCCAGCAGCCAAGAGCGGGCCCTGACTGGGGAGACCCAGTACTTC. Residues: CASSQERALTGETQYF.

The chain carries TRBV29-1 and TRBJ2-7, with 10 bases that match TRBD1. The trim removed 1 base at V and 4 bases at J, leaving 7 bases unmatched. This CDR3 contains 15 residues. Germline V lookup: CDR1 SQVTM, CDR2 ANQGSEA. The chain's CDR3 is CSVEVRQGASYEQYF. Written as DNA, the CDR3 is TGCAGCGTTGAAGTCCGACAGGGGGCCTCTTACGAGCAGTACTTC.

V is TRBV13 and J is TRBJ2-3, with 8 bases fitting TRBD1. Germline CDR1 and CDR2: PRHDT and FYEKMQ (reference sequence). The CDR3 is 17 residues long. After removal of 5 bases from V and 2 bases from J, the junction contained 12 bases not matched to a gene. CDR3 in amino acids: CASSTKVRDRLTDTQYF. The CDR3, as DNA: TGTGCCAGCAGCACCAAAGTCCGGGACAGGCTCACAGATACGCAGTATTTT.

There are a few counts of this clonotype. The chain joins TRBV12-3 or TRBV12-4 to TRBJ2-2; D call uncertain. Trimming cost V 7 bases and J 4 bases, with 4 bases left between them. The CDR3 consists of 11 residues. CDR3 protein: CASKSTGELFF. CDR3 DNA sequence: TGTGCCAGCAAGAGCACCGGGGAGCTGTTTTTT.

The chain is built from TRBV6-5 and TRBJ2-5; possibly TRBD1 or TRBD2 for D (5 bases each). TRBJ2-1 explains the end of the DNA better; the J call may be wrong. The germline gives CDR1 MNHEY, CDR2 SVGAGI. The CDR3 is made up of 17 amino acids. CDR3 DNA sequence: TGTGCCAGCAGTTCGAGGGACCCTCAACCACGAGGGAATGAGCAGTTCTTC. The encoded protein is CASSSRDPQPRGNEQFF.

Concerning this clonotype itself: At one of its ends the junction is not consistent with the germline gene, which may arise from a read error. This rearrangement joins TRBV6-6 to TRBJ2-3; maybe TRBD1 (6 bases). Germline CDR1 and CDR2: MNHNY and SVGAGI (reference sequence). The CDR3 consists of 12 residues. CDR3 region: CASSTRQGRRNF. The CDR3 region has the DNA TGTGCCAGCAGTACACGGCAGGGGCGTCGGAATTTT.

This clonotype was detected a few times. This sequence joins TRBV29-1 and TRBJ2-7; D unclear. The CDR3 loop spans 12 amino acids. Germline V gene data show CDR1 as SQVTM and CDR2 as ANQGSEA. Between the trimmed V and J ends, which lost 1 base and 7 bases, there was a span of 11 bases. The CDR3 DNA is TGCAGCGTTGAAGTCAGAGACGCGGAGCAGTACTTC. It yields the protein CSVEVRDAEQYF.

This clonotype turned up a few times. The junction differs from germline at one of its ends, possibly a read error. V is TRBV6-5 and J is TRBJ2-5, with a weak D call TRBD1 (6 bases). The DNA end is more similar to TRBJ2-7, so the J call may be wrong. There are 15 residues in the CDR3. Germline CDR1 and CDR2: MNHEY and SVGAGI. DNA of the CDR3: TGTGCCGGCAGTTACTTAGGGGGTCGCCCCTACGAGCAGTACTTC. Translating gives CAGSYLGGRPYEQYF.

V is TRBV14 and J is TRBJ2-4; D is ambiguous. Trimming removed 0 bases at V and 1 base at J, with 7 bases between. The CDR3 is 15 residues long. Germline V gene data show CDR1 as SGHDN and CDR2 as FVKESK. In DNA form, the CDR3 reads TGTGCCAGCAGCCAAGATAATTGGGCCAAAAACATTCAGTACTTC. Its translation: CASSQDNWAKNIQYF.

This clonotype was detected only a few times. V gene TRBV9 combines with J gene TRBJ2-3, with TRBD2 matching 14 bases. CDR3 length equals 15 residues. V dropped 3 bases and J dropped 7; count of bases not matched to a gene: 4. Per germline, CDR1 SGDLS and CDR2 YYNGEE. This CDR3 is CASSARTSGGYTQYF. DNA for the CDR3: TGTGCCAGCAGCGCTCGGACTAGCGGGGGGTATACGCAGTATTTT.

Turning to this clonotype: At one end, the junction sequence differs from germline, possibly due to a read error. V and J are TRBV3-1 and TRBJ2-7; 11 bases are shared with TRBD2. The CDR3 covers 14 residues. The germline CDR1 and CDR2 sequences are LGHDT and YNNKEL (reference sequence). In nucleotides, the CDR3 is TGTGCCAGCAGCCCGGGACTAGCGGTCTACGCGCAGTACTTC. Its translation is CASSPGLAVYAQYF.

J is TRBJ2-1 and V is TRBV9, with 7 bases that match TRBD1. The V gene's germline CDR1 is SGDLS and CDR2 YYNGEE. The CDR3 extends over 15 amino acids. V trimming: 4 bases; J trimming: 7 bases; junction bases outside the gene matches: 11. In nucleotides, the CDR3 is TGTGCCAGCAGCCCCTCAGGCAACAGGGGTAATGAGCAGTTCTTC. Translating gives CASSPSGNRGNEQFF.